Detailed here is one T cell receptor (beta chain). Trimming removed 2 bases at V and 6 bases at J, with 9 bases between. This CDR3 has 12 amino acids. Germline V lookup: CDR1 SGDLS, CDR2 YYNGEE. This sample was included in a study of OX40 agonist ivuxolimab in advanced cancers. Assay used: immunoSEQ multiplex PCR; TCRdb lists only in-frame clones, some missing. The top ten clones hold 3% to 3.5% of a sample with just over 90,000 clones, roughly 90% of them seen once. This clonotype was obtained from an adult with an advanced solid tumor such as melanoma, head and neck, liver or kidney cancer. The genes are TRBV9 and TRBJ2-7; D is possibly TRBD1 (5 bases). Sequenced material: CD4+ or CD8+ T cells sorted from blood, taken in a trial of the OX40 agonist ivuxolimab. DNA of the CDR3: TGTGCCAGCAGCGTGGACATGGGCGAGCAGTACTTC. Amino acid sequence: CASSVDMGEQYF.